These 4 T cell receptor beta chains were sequenced from one sample in a study of Ad26.COV2.S vaccination and SARS-CoV-2 variants. TCRdb's copy holds only in-frame clones and misses some; the assay was immunoSEQ multiplex PCR. The table includes roughly 460,000 clones, 80% to 90% detected once. Treatment reported: some 19 received Ad26.COV2.S at low or high dose, single or two shots; about five received placebo; per-sample allocation not given. Samples were taken on day 63 after the first vaccine or placebo injection. This material consisted of peripheral blood, taken in a trial of Ad26.COV2.S vaccine versus placebo. All receptors derive from a person aged 18 to 59 who received the Ad26.COV2.S COVID-19 vaccine or a placebo.

The V gene is TRBV4-1, the J gene TRBJ2-3; TRBD2 agrees at 8 bases. CDR1 is MGHRA and CDR2 is YSYEKL in the germline V gene. The CDR3 extends over 13 amino acids. V gave up 4 bases and J gave up 4 bases; unmatched junction bases: 1. The CDR3 DNA is TGCGCCAGCAGCCCGGGACTAGCAGATACGCAGTATTTT. It yields the protein CASSPGLADTQYF.

This sequence joins TRBV7-2 and TRBJ1-2, with D unclear. Germline values: CDR1 SGHTA, CDR2 FQGNSA. V dropped 2 bases and J dropped 2 bases, with 9 bases sitting between them. CDR3 length: 14 residues. DNA for the CDR3: TGTGCCAGCAGCTTACAGGTTCTCAACTATGGCTACACCTTC. Translating gives CASSLQVLNYGYTF.

V and J are TRBV28 and TRBJ2-6; tentatively, D is TRBD1 (5 bases). Germline lookup yields CDR1 MDHEN and CDR2 SYDVKM. The CDR3 consists of 15 residues. Trimming removed 5 bases at V and 2 bases at J, with 10 bases between. CDR3 loop: CASSTPGTGANVLTF. CDR3 DNA sequence: TGTGCCAGCAGTACACCAGGGACTGGGGCCAACGTCCTGACTTTC.

The V call is TRBV28, the J call TRBJ2-1; D is unclear. V lost 2 bases and J lost 3, with 8 bases in between. The CDR3 extends over 14 amino acids. The V gene's germline CDR1 is MDHEN and CDR2 SYDVKM. CDR3 bases: TGTGCCAGCAGTTTAAGTTACAGCTACAATGAGCAGTTCTTC. Translating gives CASSLSYSYNEQFF.